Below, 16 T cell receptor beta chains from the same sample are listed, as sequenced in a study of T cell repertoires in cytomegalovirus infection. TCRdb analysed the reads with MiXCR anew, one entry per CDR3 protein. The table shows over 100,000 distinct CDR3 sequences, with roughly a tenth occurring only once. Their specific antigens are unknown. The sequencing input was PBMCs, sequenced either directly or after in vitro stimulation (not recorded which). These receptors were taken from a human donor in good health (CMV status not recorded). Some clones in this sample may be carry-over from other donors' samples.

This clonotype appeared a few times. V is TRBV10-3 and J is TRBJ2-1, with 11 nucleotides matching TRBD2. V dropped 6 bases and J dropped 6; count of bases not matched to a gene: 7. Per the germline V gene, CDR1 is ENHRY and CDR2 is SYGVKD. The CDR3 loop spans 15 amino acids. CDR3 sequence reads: CAIRDRTSGSNEQFF. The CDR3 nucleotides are TGTGCCATCAGAGATCGCACTAGCGGGAGCAATGAGCAGTTCTTC.

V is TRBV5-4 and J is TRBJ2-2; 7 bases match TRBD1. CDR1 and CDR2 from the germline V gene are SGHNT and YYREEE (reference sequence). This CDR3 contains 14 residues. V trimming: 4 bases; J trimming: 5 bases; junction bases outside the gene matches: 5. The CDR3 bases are TGTGCCAGCAGCCCCGGGACAGCGACCGGGGAGCTGTTTTTT. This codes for CASSPGTATGELFF.

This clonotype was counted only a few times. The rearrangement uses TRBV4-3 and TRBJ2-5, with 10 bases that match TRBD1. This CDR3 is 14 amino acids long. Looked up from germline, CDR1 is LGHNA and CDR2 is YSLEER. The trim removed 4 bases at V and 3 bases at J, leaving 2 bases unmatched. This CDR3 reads CASSRGQGEETQYF. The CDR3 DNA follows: TGCGCCAGCAGCCGAGGACAGGGGGAAGAGACCCAGTACTTC.

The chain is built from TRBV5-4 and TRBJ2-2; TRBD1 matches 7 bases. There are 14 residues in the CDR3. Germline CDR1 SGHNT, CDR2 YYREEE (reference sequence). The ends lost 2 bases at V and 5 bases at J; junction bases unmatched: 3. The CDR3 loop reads CASSLGTDTGELFF. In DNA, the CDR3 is TGTGCCAGCAGCTTAGGGACAGATACCGGGGAGCTGTTTTTT. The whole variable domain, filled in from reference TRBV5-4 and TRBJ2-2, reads ETGVTQSPTHLIKTRGQQVTLRCSSQSGHNTVSWYQQALGQGPQFIFQYYREEENGRGNFPPRFSGLQFPNYSSELNVNALELDDSALYLCASSLGTDTGELFFGEGSRLTVL.

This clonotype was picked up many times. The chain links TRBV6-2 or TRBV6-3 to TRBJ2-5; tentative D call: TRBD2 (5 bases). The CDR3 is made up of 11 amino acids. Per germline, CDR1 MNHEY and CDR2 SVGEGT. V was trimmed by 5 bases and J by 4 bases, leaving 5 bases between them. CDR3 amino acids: CASSSGETQYF. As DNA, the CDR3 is TGTGCCAGCAGTAGCGGAGAGACCCAGTACTTC.

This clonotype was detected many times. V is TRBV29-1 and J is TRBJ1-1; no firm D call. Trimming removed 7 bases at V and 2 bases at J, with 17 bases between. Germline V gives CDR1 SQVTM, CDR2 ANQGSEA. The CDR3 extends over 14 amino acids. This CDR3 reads CSGAFLAFNTEAFF. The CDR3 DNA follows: TGCAGCGGAGCCTTCTTGGCATTTAACACTGAAGCTTTCTTT.

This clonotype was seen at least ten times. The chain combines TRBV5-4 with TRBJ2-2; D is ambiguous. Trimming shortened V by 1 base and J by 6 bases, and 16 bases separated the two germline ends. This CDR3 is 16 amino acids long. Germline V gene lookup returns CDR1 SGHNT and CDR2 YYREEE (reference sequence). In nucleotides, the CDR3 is TGTGCCAGCAGCTTGTATGCCGACGTTAAGGCCGGGGAGCTGTTTTTT. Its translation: CASSLYADVKAGELFF.

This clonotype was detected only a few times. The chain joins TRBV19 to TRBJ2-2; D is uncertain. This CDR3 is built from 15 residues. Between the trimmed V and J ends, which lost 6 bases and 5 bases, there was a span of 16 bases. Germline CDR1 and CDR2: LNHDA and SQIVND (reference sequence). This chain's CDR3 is CASSFLERTTGELFF. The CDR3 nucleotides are TGTGCCAGTAGCTTTTTGGAGCGCACGACCGGGGAGCTGTTTTTT.

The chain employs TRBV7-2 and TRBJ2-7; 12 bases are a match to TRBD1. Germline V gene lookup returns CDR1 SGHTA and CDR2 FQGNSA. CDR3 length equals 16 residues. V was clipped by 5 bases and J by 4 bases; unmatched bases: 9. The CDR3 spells CASSLTGTGGRYEQYF. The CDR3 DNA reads TGTGCCAGCAGCCTCACCGGGACAGGGGGCAGGTACGAGCAGTACTTC. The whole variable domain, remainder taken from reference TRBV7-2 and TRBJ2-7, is GAGVSQSPSNKVTEKGKDVELRCDPISGHTALYWYRQSLGQGLEFLIYFQGNSAPDKSGLPSDRFSAERTGGSVSTLTIQRTQQEDSAVYLCASSLTGTGGRYEQYFGPGTRLTVT.

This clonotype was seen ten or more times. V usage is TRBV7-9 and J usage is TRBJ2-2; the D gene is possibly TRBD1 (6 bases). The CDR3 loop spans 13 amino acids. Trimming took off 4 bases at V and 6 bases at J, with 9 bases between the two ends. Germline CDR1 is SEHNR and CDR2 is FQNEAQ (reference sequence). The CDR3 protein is CASSSGQAGELFF. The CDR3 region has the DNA TGTGCCAGCAGCTCGGGACAAGCCGGGGAGCTGTTTTTT.

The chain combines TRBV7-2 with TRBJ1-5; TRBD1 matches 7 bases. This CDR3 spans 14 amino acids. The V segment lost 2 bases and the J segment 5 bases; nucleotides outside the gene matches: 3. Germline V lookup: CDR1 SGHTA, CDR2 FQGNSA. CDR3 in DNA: TGTGCCAGCAGCTTACGACAGGGAGATCAGCCCCAGCATTTT. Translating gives CASSLRQGDQPQHF.

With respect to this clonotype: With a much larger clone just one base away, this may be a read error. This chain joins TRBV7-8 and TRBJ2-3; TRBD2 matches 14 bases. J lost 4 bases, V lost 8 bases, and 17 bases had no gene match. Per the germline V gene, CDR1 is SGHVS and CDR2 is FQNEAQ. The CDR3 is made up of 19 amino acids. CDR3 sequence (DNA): TGTGCCAGCGGTAGCCGGGACTCGGGACTAGCGGGAGTGGCAGATACGCAGTATTTT. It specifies CASGSRDSGLAGVADTQYF.

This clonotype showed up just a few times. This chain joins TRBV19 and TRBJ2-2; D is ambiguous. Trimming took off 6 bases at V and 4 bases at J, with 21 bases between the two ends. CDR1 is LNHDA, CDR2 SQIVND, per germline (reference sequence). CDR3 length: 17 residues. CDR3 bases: TGTGCCAGTAGCCGAAATCTTAGGCAGATTATCACCGGGGAGCTGTTTTTT. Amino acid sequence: CASSRNLRQIITGELFF.

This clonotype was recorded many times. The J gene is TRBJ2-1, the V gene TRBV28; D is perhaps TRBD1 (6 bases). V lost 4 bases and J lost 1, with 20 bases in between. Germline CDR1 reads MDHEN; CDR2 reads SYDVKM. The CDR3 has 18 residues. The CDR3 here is CASSSGDTLMVSYNEQFF. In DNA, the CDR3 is TGTGCCAGCAGTTCTGGGGACACCCTGATGGTGTCCTACAATGAGCAGTTCTTC.

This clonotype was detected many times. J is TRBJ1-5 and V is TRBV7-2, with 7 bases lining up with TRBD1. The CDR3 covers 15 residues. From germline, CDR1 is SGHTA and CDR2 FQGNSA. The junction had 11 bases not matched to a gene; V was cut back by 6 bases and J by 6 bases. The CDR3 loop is CASSRTGERRQPQHF. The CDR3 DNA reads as TGTGCCAGCAGTCGTACAGGGGAGCGGCGTCAGCCCCAGCATTTT.

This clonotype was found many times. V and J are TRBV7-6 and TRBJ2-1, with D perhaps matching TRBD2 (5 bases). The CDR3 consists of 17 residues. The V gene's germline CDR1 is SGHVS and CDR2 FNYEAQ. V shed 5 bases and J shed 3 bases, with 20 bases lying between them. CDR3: CASSPSKHLENYNEQFF. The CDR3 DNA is TGTGCCAGCAGCCCTAGCAAACACCTAGAGAACTACAATGAGCAGTTCTTC.